One TCR beta chain is described in this entry. Its antigen remains unknown. The data derive from a study of T cell repertoires in cytomegalovirus infection. Study in general: Public TCR beta signatures provided an indication of both CMV infection and a matching HLA type. Overall study results and limits: Pooled public TCR beta family frequency picked out CMV carriers with the relevant HLA. The ex vivo response was dominated by HLA-C-restricted CMV-specific TCR beta clonotypes.

TCRdb processed the reads anew with MiXCR; each CDR3 protein has one entry. This table has about 830,000 distinct CDR3 sequences, 32% appearing once. The source of this sequence is a human donor in good health (CMV status not recorded). Some clones in this sample may be carry-over from other donors' samples. This specimen consisted of cultured CD8+ T cells from PBMCs, obtained from culture after CMV antigen stimulation.

CDR3 loop: CASSGQGLGNQPQHF. In DNA form, the CDR3 reads TGTGCCAGCAGCGGCCAGGGGCTCGGCAATCAGCCCCAGCATTTT. The chain links TRBV7-9 to TRBJ1-5; a possible D gene is TRBD1 (6 bases). V lost 5 bases, J lost 2 bases, and 13 bases lay in between. The CDR3 extends over 15 amino acids. Germline assignment: CDR1 SEHNR and CDR2 FQNEAQ (reference sequence).